These 27 T cell receptor beta chains were all obtained from the same sample, sequenced in a study of cytomegalovirus exposure and HLA in healthy donors. The PCR used 60 Vbeta and 13 Jbeta primers. Only in-frame clones appear in the TCRdb table, and some are missing; sequencing was by immunoSEQ multiplex PCR. Of over 150,000 clones listed, 77% were seen once; the top ten hold roughly 3.5%. The sample comprised PBMCs. The source of these receptors is a woman in her sixties or seventies in good health and CMV-seropositive.

This chain uses TRBV27 with TRBJ2-3, with 8 bases identical to TRBD2. Germline loops: CDR1 MNHEY, CDR2 SMNVEV (reference sequence). The CDR3 contains 13 residues. V was pared by 3 bases and J by 6 bases, with 2 bases of the junction left unmatched. The CDR3 sequence: CASSFPGGDTQYF. Here the CDR3 DNA reads TGTGCCAGCAGTTTCCCGGGGGGGGATACGCAGTATTTT.

This clone was seen a single time. The genes are TRBV6-6 and TRBJ1-2; D remains unclear. Germline V gene lookup returns CDR1 MNHNY and CDR2 SVGAGI (reference sequence). CDR3 length: 14 residues. V was trimmed by 9 bases and J by 0 bases, leaving 14 bases between them. CDR3 region: CASLSSRSNYGYTF. The CDR3 nucleotides are TGTGCCAGTTTATCGTCCAGATCTAACTATGGCTACACCTTC.

Only a few counts were recorded for this clone. V is TRBV5-4 and J is TRBJ2-5; TRBD1 might be the D (6 bases). The CDR3 runs to 15 residues. From germline, CDR1 is SGHNT and CDR2 YYREEE (reference sequence). Trimming shortened V by 0 bases and J by 5 bases, and 14 bases separated the two germline ends. CDR3 nucleotide sequence: TGTGCCAGCAGCTTGGGGGGGCCTACGAAGGAGACCCAGTACTTC. Translation gives CASSLGGPTKETQYF.

This sequence joins TRBV7-9 and TRBJ1-4, with 9 bases aligning to TRBD1. Germline V gene lookup returns CDR1 SEHNR and CDR2 FQNEAQ (reference sequence). V gave up 5 bases and J gave up 8 bases; unmatched junction bases: 9. The CDR3 runs to 15 residues. The CDR3 protein is CASSIYRGLGEKLFF. CDR3 DNA: TGTGCCAGCAGCATATACAGGGGGCTGGGCGAAAAACTGTTTTTT.

V usage is TRBV2 and J usage is TRBJ1-2; 8 nucleotides align to TRBD1. Trimming removed 6 bases from V and 5 bases from J; junction bases left unmatched: 8. The CDR3 is 14 amino acids. Germline lookup yields CDR1 SNHLY and CDR2 FYNNEI. CDR3 loop: CASRTGTGTYGYTF. The CDR3 DNA follows: TGTGCCAGCAGGACAGGGACAGGCACTTATGGCTACACCTTC.

This chain joins TRBV7-2 and TRBJ2-2, with TRBD2 matching over 10 bases. This CDR3 has 17 amino acids. Germline assignment: CDR1 SGHTA and CDR2 FQGNSA. Unmatched junction bases numbered 7, after V lost 5 bases and J lost 1 base. The CDR3 sequence: CASSQPRLAGNTGELFF. The CDR3 DNA follows: TGTGCCAGCAGCCAACCCCGACTAGCGGGGAACACCGGGGAGCTGTTTTTT.

In its sample, this clone was seen a few times. The V and J genes are TRBV28 and TRBJ1-2; possible D gene TRBD1, 5 bases. The CDR3 loop spans 15 amino acids. Germline-derived CDR1 and CDR2 are MDHEN and SYDVKM. V was trimmed by 1 base and J by 4 bases, leaving 13 bases between them. CDR3 nucleotide sequence: TGTGCCAGCAGTTTATCCCCTACAGGTACCTATGGCTACACCTTC. Residues: CASSLSPTGTYGYTF.

The chain joins TRBV28 to TRBJ2-1; weak D call: TRBD1 (6 bases). V was cut by 6 bases and J by 10 bases, with 13 bases left in between. The CDR3 length is 12 residues. The V gene's germline CDR1 is MDHEN and CDR2 SYDVKM. The CDR3 DNA reads as TGTGCCAGCAGCCTTTCGGACAGAGAGCAGTTCTTC. Its translation: CASSLSDREQFF.

The J gene is TRBJ1-4, the V gene TRBV5-1, with 11 bases fitting TRBD1. CDR1 is SGHRS, CDR2 YFSETQ, per germline. Germline trimming cut 4 bases from V and 7 bases from J; bases unmatched to any gene: 6. This CDR3 comprises 15 residues. The CDR3 loop is CASSGGQGATEKLFF. CDR3 coding DNA: TGCGCCAGCAGCGGCGGACAGGGGGCGACTGAAAAACTGTTTTTT.

This chain uses TRBV2 with TRBJ2-3, with D perhaps TRBD2 (6 bases). The V end was cut by 4 bases, the J end by 4 bases, with 9 bases between. Germline CDR1 reads SNHLY; CDR2 reads FYNNEI. This CDR3 region has 13 residues. CDR3 nucleotide sequence: TGTGCCAGCAGTGCGGACTACGCAGATACGCAGTATTTT. Translation gives CASSADYADTQYF.

This sequence joins TRBV10-3 and TRBJ2-1; maybe TRBD2 (7 bases). The CDR3 consists of 12 residues. CDR1 and CDR2 (germline): ENHRY, SYGVKD. V was cut by 7 bases and J by 9 bases, with 13 bases left in between. The CDR3 bases are TGTGCCATCACAGGGGAGGGGCCTGAGCAGTTCTTC. Protein sequence: CAITGEGPEQFF.

The J gene is TRBJ2-4, the V gene TRBV7-2, with D possibly being TRBD2 (7 bases). The V end was cut by 6 bases, the J end by 7 bases, with 25 bases between. CDR1 is SGHTA, CDR2 FQGNSA, per germline. The CDR3 runs 17 residues. The CDR3 DNA reads TGTGCCAGCAGGGGAGAGGGAGGGGGGGAGCCCATGAACATTCAGTACTTC. Translation: CASRGEGGGEPMNIQYF.

The CDR3 loop is CASKEDGGFGKLFF. DNA of the CDR3: TGTGCCAGCAAGGAGGACGGGGGGTTTGGAAAACTGTTTTTT. V usage is TRBV28 and J usage is TRBJ1-4; tentative D call: TRBD1 (5 bases). The CDR3 sequence is 14 residues long. Germline V CDR1 and CDR2: MDHEN, SYDVKM. V lost 7 bases to trimming and J lost 10 bases, with 19 bases between them.

This chain connects TRBV4-3 to TRBJ1-5, with TRBD1 matching 7 bases. Germline loops: CDR1 LGHNA, CDR2 YSLEER. Trimming cost V 0 bases and J 7 bases; bases outside gene matches: 6. The CDR3 runs to 15 residues. CDR3: CASSQDPTGAQPQHF. For the CDR3, the DNA is TGCGCCAGCAGCCAAGACCCCACAGGGGCCCAGCCCCAGCATTTT.

This clone was counted between two and nine times. The J gene is TRBJ1-2, the V gene TRBV6-5, with D maybe TRBD1 (5 bases). The CDR3 is 12 amino acids. The germline V and J ends were trimmed by 7 bases and 6 bases, with 12 bases remaining between them. Germline CDR1 and CDR2: MNHEY and SVGAGI. The CDR3 region is CASTTDFDGYTF. As DNA, the CDR3 is TGTGCCAGCACGACAGATTTTGATGGCTACACCTTC.

The V call is TRBV18, the J call TRBJ1-1; possibly TRBD1 for D (5 bases). Per germline, CDR1 KGHSH and CDR2 LQKENI. The V end was cut by 5 bases, the J end by 1 base, with 11 bases between. The CDR3 loop spans 14 amino acids. The CDR3 DNA reads TGTGCCAGCTCAGGGGCAAACTCGAACACTGAAGCTTTCTTT. Translation gives CASSGANSNTEAFF.

The chain joins TRBV15 to TRBJ1-6; D is perhaps TRBD1 (6 bases). The CDR3 runs 12 residues. V lost 8 bases, J lost 7 bases, and 9 bases lay in between. From germline, CDR1 is LNHNV and CDR2 YYDKDF (reference sequence). CDR3 DNA: TGTGCCACCCGGACAGCCAATTCACCCCTCCACTTT. This sequence encodes CATRTANSPLHF.

This clone has more than one count but fewer than ten. The chain has TRBV12-1 and TRBJ2-2; TRBD2, as called in the table, went unchecked against the DNA. TRBV12-1 counts as a pseudogene. This CDR3 comprises 15 residues. CDR3 protein: CASSPGLATTGELFF. The CDR3 region has the DNA TGTGCCAGCAGCCCCGGACTAGCTACCACCGGGGAGCTGTTTTTT.

The rearrangement joins TRBV7-2 to TRBJ1-1, with D maybe TRBD1 (6 bases). The CDR3 sequence is 14 residues long. Looked up from germline, CDR1 is SGHTA and CDR2 is FQGNSA. Trimming cost V 4 bases and J 1 base, with 10 bases left between them. DNA of the CDR3: TGTGCCAGCAGCTCGTGGACAGCGAACACTGAAGCTTTCTTT. Amino acids: CASSSWTANTEAFF.

The V call is TRBV25-1, the J call TRBJ2-5; D unclear. The CDR3 has 14 residues. Between the trimmed V and J ends, which lost 3 bases and 5 bases, there was a span of 13 bases. The germline V gene has CDR1 MGHDK and CDR2 SYGVNS. The CDR3 DNA follows: TGTGCCAGCAGTGAGGTATCGAGGTTGGAGACCCAGTACTTC. It specifies CASSEVSRLETQYF.

The chain uses TRBV7-5 and TRBJ2-3; TRBD2 was called by the table and not checked on the DNA. TRBV7-5 is a pseudogene. CDR3 length: 18 amino acids. The DNA for the CDR3 is TGTGTCAGAAGCTTAGTTGATGAGGTAGTGTCTAGCACAGATACGCAGTATTTT. Its protein is CVRSLVDEVVSSTDTQYF.

This chain connects TRBV27 to TRBJ1-6; D is ambiguous. CDR1 MNHEY and CDR2 SMNVEV come from the germline V gene (reference sequence). Trimming pared 3 bases from V and 12 bases from J, leaving 9 bases between. The CDR3 consists of 12 residues. CDR3 DNA sequence: TGTGCCAGCAGTTTTGTCGGGAGACCCCTCCACTTT. It yields the protein CASSFVGRPLHF.

The V and J genes are TRBV11-2 and TRBJ1-1; perhaps TRBD1 as D (6 bases). CDR1 is SGHAT and CDR2 is FQNNGV in the germline V gene. Trimming pared 6 bases from V and 0 bases from J, leaving 14 bases between. CDR3 length: 15 residues. DNA of the CDR3: TGTGCCAGCAGGAAAAGGGGGGGTTTGAACACTGAAGCTTTCTTT. Translating gives CASRKRGGLNTEAFF.

This clone appeared a few times. This chain connects TRBV9 to TRBJ2-3; perhaps TRBD2 as D (5 bases). The CDR3 runs 16 residues. Germline CDR1 reads SGDLS; CDR2 reads YYNGEE. Trimming left V 0 bases short and J 3 bases short, with 14 bases between. CDR3 residues: CASSVGGSDRTDTQYF. The DNA for the CDR3 is TGTGCCAGCAGCGTAGGAGGTAGCGATAGGACAGATACGCAGTATTTT.

The chain has TRBV4-1 and TRBJ2-7; 13 positions agree with TRBD2. The ends lost 4 bases at V and 0 bases at J; junction bases unmatched: 21. The germline V gene encodes CDR1 MGHRA and CDR2 YSYEKL. This CDR3 region has 22 residues. The CDR3, as DNA: TGCGCCAGCAGCCTACATGAGGGGGGAAGGGTGACTAGCGGGAGGAGCTCCTACGAGCAGTACTTC. Translated: CASSLHEGGRVTSGRSSYEQYF.

The gene calls are TRBV29-1 and TRBJ2-5; 10 bases match TRBD2. The CDR3 length is 14 residues. Trimming took 4 bases from V and 5 from J; bases not matched to a gene: 7. Germline V lookup: CDR1 SQVTM, CDR2 ANQGSEA. The CDR3 sequence is CSVVASGRVETQYF. In DNA, the CDR3 is TGCAGCGTTGTAGCCAGCGGGAGGGTTGAGACCCAGTACTTC.

The chain uses TRBV29-1 and TRBJ2-7; D is ambiguous. The CDR3 is 13 amino acids. Germline V gene data show CDR1 as SQVTM and CDR2 as ANQGSEA. V was pared by 4 bases and J by 5 bases, with 15 bases between. The CDR3 DNA reads TGCAGCGTTGGGGCCCCTCCGTCTCACGAGCAGTACTTC. Its protein is CSVGAPPSHEQYF.